The 23 T cell receptor beta chains below come from one sample, sequenced in a study of cytomegalovirus exposure and HLA in healthy donors. A multiplex PCR was run with 60 Vbeta primers and 13 Jbeta primers. Here immunoSEQ multiplex PCR was the method, and the copy in TCRdb shows in-frame clones only, minus some. The repertoire has some 120,000 clones, around three quarters of them found once; the top ten carry roughly 3%. The sequenced sample consisted of PBMCs. The receptors come from a female donor in good health and CMV-seronegative.

V is TRBV5-3 and J is TRBJ2-5; 8 nucleotides agree with TRBD1. TRBV5-3 is reported as an ORF; its role is uncertain. V dropped 6 bases and J dropped 3; count of bases not matched to a gene: 4. CDR3 length: 13 residues. The CDR3: CARMDREEETQYF. CDR3 bases: TGTGCCAGAATGGACAGGGAGGAAGAGACCCAGTACTTC.

This chain joins TRBV9 and TRBJ1-2; D perhaps matches TRBD1 (6 bases). Per the germline V gene, CDR1 is SGDLS and CDR2 is YYNGEE. With 0 bases removed from V and 6 bases from J, the gap between germline ends came to 21 bases. The CDR3 totals 17 residues. DNA for the CDR3: TGTGCCAGCAGCGTAGGGGGGGGCGGGCGGACCCCCCATGGCTACACCTTC. Its protein product is CASSVGGGGRTPHGYTF.

V is TRBV5-1 and J is TRBJ1-2, with 9 nucleotides matching TRBD1. The CDR3 contains 14 residues. Per germline, CDR1 SGHRS and CDR2 YFSETQ. Unmatched junction bases numbered 5, after V lost 4 bases and J lost 4 bases. The DNA for the CDR3 is TGCGCCAGCAGCCAAGGACAGGGGACCTATGGCTACACCTTC. It specifies CASSQGQGTYGYTF.

V is TRBV6-6 and J is TRBJ2-7, with 7 bases fitting TRBD1. Germline values: CDR1 MNHNY, CDR2 SVGAGI (reference sequence). This CDR3 region has 13 residues. V shed 6 bases and J 2 bases; nucleotides not matched to a gene: 4. CDR3 region: CASSKTGPYEQYF. CDR3 DNA: TGTGCCAGCAGCAAGACAGGGCCCTACGAGCAGTACTTC.

This chain links TRBV10-3 with TRBJ2-1, with TRBD2 identical over 7 bases. From germline, CDR1 is ENHRY and CDR2 SYGVKD. This CDR3 comprises 14 residues. The V gene end was trimmed by 6 bases and the J gene end by 4 bases; junction bases not matched to a gene: 6. The CDR3 coding sequence is TGTGCCATCAGACTGGGGACTACATACAATGAGCAGTTCTTC. Translation: CAIRLGTTYNEQFF.

The chain couples TRBV27 to TRBJ1-2; TRBD1 aligns across 7 bases. V was clipped by 5 bases and J by 3 bases; unmatched bases: 9. Germline V gene lookup returns CDR1 MNHEY and CDR2 SMNVEV (reference sequence). The CDR3 contains 15 residues. The CDR3 loop reads CASSPERGPDYGYTF. CDR3 DNA sequence: TGTGCCAGCAGTCCCGAAAGGGGGCCTGACTATGGCTACACCTTC.

The chain is built from TRBV7-8 and TRBJ2-2; TRBD1 agrees at 7 bases. CDR1 is SGHVS, CDR2 FQNEAQ, per germline. This CDR3 region has 17 residues. V lost 8 bases, J lost 1 base, and 13 bases stayed unmatched. The CDR3 loop is CASAFGPGGQNTGELFF. The CDR3 DNA sequence: TGTGCCAGCGCATTTGGCCCAGGGGGTCAGAACACCGGGGAGCTGTTTTTT. The complete variable domain, with remaining parts taken from reference TRBV7-8 and TRBJ2-2, reads GAGVSQSPRYKVAKRGQDVALRCDPISGHVSLFWYQQALGQGPEFLTYFQNEAQLDKSGLPSDRFFAERPEGSVSTLKIQRTQQEDSAVYLCASAFGPGGQNTGELFFGEGSRLTVL.

This clone was picked up a small number of times. The chain carries TRBV5-4 and TRBJ2-7, with a tentative D call TRBD2 (5 bases). The CDR3 covers 10 residues. Looked up from germline, CDR1 is SGHNT and CDR2 is YYREEE (reference sequence). DNA for the CDR3: TGTGCGACTGGAGCGGTCGAGCAGTACTTC. Translation: CATGAVEQYF.

V usage is TRBV11-2 and J usage is TRBJ2-4; TRBD2 matches 8 bases. This CDR3 contains 14 residues. Germline V lookup: CDR1 SGHAT, CDR2 FQNNGV. J gave up 6 bases and V 4 bases, and 5 bases lay outside the gene matches. In DNA form, the CDR3 reads TGTGCCAGCAGCTCCAGCGGGGGACTAAACATTCAGTACTTC. Encoded protein: CASSSSGGLNIQYF.

This clone was recorded only once. This chain connects TRBV7-3 to TRBJ2-3; 12 bases line up with TRBD1. This CDR3 has 19 amino acids. Germline CDR1 is SGHTA and CDR2 is FQGTGA. Trimming took 4 bases from V and 6 from J; bases not matched to a gene: 17. CDR3 amino acids: CASSCWGDRGQEGRDTQYF. DNA of the CDR3: TGTGCCAGCAGCTGCTGGGGGGACAGGGGGCAGGAGGGCAGGGATACGCAGTATTTT.

The rearrangement joins TRBV29-1 to TRBJ1-5; D is perhaps TRBD1 (6 bases). Germline V CDR1 and CDR2: SQVTM, ANQGSEA. V lost 6 bases, J lost 2 bases, and 11 bases lay in between. This CDR3 has 13 amino acids. The CDR3 DNA is TGCAGCGTAGCAGGGGACGGCAATCAGCCCCAGCATTTT. Protein product: CSVAGDGNQPQHF.

The chain couples TRBV6-1 to TRBJ2-3; TRBD2 matches at 7 bases. The CDR3 has 17 amino acids. Trimming removed 1 base from V and 0 bases from J; junction bases left unmatched: 7. The V gene's germline CDR1 is MNHNS and CDR2 SASEGT. The DNA of the CDR3 is TGTGCCAGCAGTGAAGGCTGGCTAGCGGTTAGCACAGATACGCAGTATTTT. Protein: CASSEGWLAVSTDTQYF.

V is TRBV13 and J is TRBJ2-1, with D hard to call. Germline values: CDR1 PRHDT, CDR2 FYEKMQ (reference sequence). This CDR3 is 13 amino acids long. The V end lost 3 bases, the J end lost 9 bases, and 12 bases lay between the germline ends. CDR3 DNA sequence: TGTGCCAGCAGCTTGTCCCCTAATGGTGAGCAGTTCTTC. Translating gives CASSLSPNGEQFF.

This clone was seen once. The V gene is TRBV5-1, the J gene TRBJ2-1, with a tentative D call TRBD1 (6 bases). Per the germline V gene, CDR1 is SGHRS and CDR2 is YFSETQ. The CDR3 has 15 residues. V lost 3 bases and J lost 9, with 19 bases in between. The CDR3 DNA is TGCGCCAGCAGCTGGACAGACCCTAGTATCGGTGAGCAGTTCTTC. This translates into CASSWTDPSIGEQFF. Full variable domain (missing parts from reference TRBV5-1 and TRBJ2-1): KAGVTQTPRYLIKTRGQQVTLSCSPISGHRSVSWYQQTPGQGLQFLFEYFSETQRNKGNFPGRFSGRQFSNSRSEMNVSTLELGDSALYLCASSWTDPSIGEQFFGPGTRLTVL.

The chain has TRBV19 and TRBJ2-7, with TRBD1 matching 9 bases. In germline, CDR1 is LNHDA, CDR2 SQIVND (reference sequence). The CDR3 spans 13 residues. Unmatched junction bases numbered 6, after V lost 6 bases and J lost 6 bases. CDR3 sequence reads: CASRQGASSEQYF. As DNA, the CDR3 is TGTGCCAGTAGACAGGGGGCTTCGAGCGAGCAGTACTTC. The complete variable domain, with remaining parts taken from reference TRBV19 and TRBJ2-7, reads DGGITQSPKYLFRKEGQNVTLSCEQNLNHDAMYWYRQDPGQGLRLIYYSQIVNDFQKGDIAEGYSVSREKKESFPLTVTSAQKNPTAFYLCASRQGASSEQYFGPGTRLTVT.

The chain recombines TRBV5-6 with TRBJ2-3; a possible D gene is TRBD2 (5 bases). Trimming took off 5 bases at V and 13 bases at J, with 20 bases between the two ends. Germline CDR1 reads SGHDT; CDR2 reads YYEEEE. This CDR3 comprises 13 residues. CDR3: CASSFQDSEIEYF. CDR3 coding DNA: TGTGCCAGCAGTTTTCAGGACTCGGAAATTGAGTATTTT.

The chain joins TRBV6-1 to TRBJ2-1; D unclear. The CDR3 loop spans 14 amino acids. Germline CDR1 is MNHNS and CDR2 is SASEGT. With 7 bases removed from V and 4 bases from J, the gap between germline ends came to 14 bases. DNA of the CDR3: TGTGCCAGCATTGACTTCCTCCTATACAATGAGCAGTTCTTC. Translated, it gives CASIDFLLYNEQFF.

The chain has TRBV9 and TRBJ1-3, with a possible D match to TRBD1 (6 bases). Germline CDR1 SGDLS, CDR2 YYNGEE. The CDR3 loop spans 18 amino acids. The V gene lost 4 bases and the J gene lost 0 bases, with 20 bases spanning the gap. CDR3 bases: TGTGCCAGCAGCCTAACGGACAGTTGGCGATCCTCTGGAAACACCATATATTTT. Translating gives CASSLTDSWRSSGNTIYF.

This clone was counted a single time. The rearrangement uses TRBV25-1 and TRBJ2-5, with D uncertain. CDR1 is MGHDK and CDR2 is SYGVNS in the germline V gene. V was clipped by 10 bases and J by 2 bases, with 5 bases between them. The CDR3 has 10 residues. The CDR3 nucleotides are TGTGCCACCCTTCAAGAGACCCAGTACTTC. It yields the protein CATLQETQYF.

The J gene is TRBJ2-2, the V gene TRBV6-4, with 8 bases aligning to TRBD2. This CDR3 comprises 14 residues. V lost 7 bases to trimming and J lost 1 base; unmatched junction nucleotides: 2. CDR1 MRHNA and CDR2 SNTAGT come from the germline V gene. The CDR3 DNA is TGTGCCAGCAAGACTAGCGTGAACACCGGGGAGCTGTTTTTT. Encoded protein: CASKTSVNTGELFF.

J is TRBJ2-3 and V is TRBV4-3; perhaps TRBD2 as D (6 bases). Between the trimmed V and J ends, which lost 5 bases and 3 bases, there was a span of 12 bases. The CDR3 is 14 residues long. Germline V gene data show CDR1 as LGHNA and CDR2 as YSLEER. The CDR3 bases are TGCGCCAGCAGCTTAGGTGGGGGGACAGATACGCAGTATTTT. Translated, it gives CASSLGGGTDTQYF.

The chain carries TRBV15 and TRBJ2-1; tentatively, D is TRBD2 (7 bases). The germline CDR1 and CDR2 sequences are LNHNV and YYDKDF (reference sequence). There are 12 residues in the CDR3. V dropped 8 bases and J dropped 7 bases, with 12 bases sitting between them. CDR3 bases: TGTGCCACCGGGGGGGCTAAGAATGAGCAGTTCTTC. The encoded protein is CATGGAKNEQFF.

V usage is TRBV11-2 and J usage is TRBJ1-5, with 11 bases that match TRBD1. J lost 5 bases, V lost 5 bases, and 5 bases had no gene match. This CDR3 contains 15 residues. Per the germline V gene, CDR1 is SGHAT and CDR2 is FQNNGV. The CDR3 loop is CASSLGQGAYQPQHF. In DNA, the CDR3 is TGTGCCAGCAGCCTAGGACAGGGGGCTTATCAGCCCCAGCATTTT.